These 28 T cell receptor beta chains share one sample of origin, sequenced in a study of tumor and adjacent non-tumor tissue in lung cancer. The template was RNA from unsorted bulk tissue. Three rounds of nested PCR, following a modified ARM-PCR protocol, produced the TCRbeta library. A single record per CDR3 protein comes from TCRdb applying MiXCR to the multiplex PCR reads. The sample contains 85,000 to 100,000 distinct CDR3 sequences, about 67% of which appear only once. Material: lung tumor tissue. The receptors derive from a man between 60 and 75 years old with non-small cell lung cancer.

On this clonotype: One base away lies a much larger clone, so this may be a sequencing read error. This chain connects TRBV13 to TRBJ1-3; 7 bases fit TRBD1. Germline assignment: CDR1 PRHDT and CDR2 FYEKMQ (reference sequence). The CDR3 has 15 residues. CDR3 sequence: CAGSLGGISGNTIYF. The CDR3 DNA reads as TGTGCCGGCAGCTTAGGGGGCATCTCTGGAAACACCATATATTTT.

As regards this clonotype: An end of the junction differs from the germline gene, which may be a read error. The CDR3 nucleotides are TGCAGTGGCTTAGATCCTGGACCTGGAACCACCATATATTTT. Translating gives CSGLDPGPGTTIYF. This chain joins TRBV20-1 and TRBJ1-3; D is ambiguous. In germline, CDR1 is DFQATT, CDR2 SNEGSKA (reference sequence). The CDR3 spans 14 residues.

The J gene is TRBJ2-3, the V gene TRBV28, with D perhaps matching TRBD2 (6 bases). CDR1 and CDR2 from the germline V gene are MDHEN and SYDVKM. Trimming left V 4 bases short and J 11 bases short, with 19 bases between. The CDR3 is 14 residues long. CDR3 loop: CASSSLLATDMQYF. DNA of the CDR3: TGTGCCAGCAGTTCCTTACTAGCCACAGACATGCAGTATTTT.

This clonotype occurred many times. This rearrangement joins TRBV5-6 to TRBJ1-4; D ambiguous. Trimming removed 0 bases at V and 7 bases at J, with 10 bases between. The CDR3 is made up of 14 amino acids. Germline CDR1 is SGHDT and CDR2 is YYEEEE. In nucleotides, the CDR3 is TGTGCCAGCAGCTTGGATTCCCGCAGTGAAAAACTGTTTTTT. Its translation: CASSLDSRSEKLFF. Together with reference TRBV5-6 and TRBJ1-4, the CDR3 gives the full variable domain: DAGVTQSPTHLIKTRGQQVTLRCSPKSGHDTVSWYQQALGQGPQFIFQYYEEEERQRGNFPDRFSGHQFPNYSSELNVNALLLGDSALYLCASSLDSRSEKLFFGSGTQLSVL.

The chain is built from TRBV4-3 and TRBJ2-2, with D perhaps TRBD1 or TRBD2 (5 bases each). Trimming pared 0 bases from V and 8 bases from J, leaving 19 bases between. The CDR3 sequence is 17 residues long. Looked up from germline, CDR1 is LGHNA and CDR2 is YSLEER. The CDR3 is CASSQDPNGTERGELFF. Here the CDR3 DNA reads TGCGCCAGCAGCCAAGACCCTAACGGGACCGAGAGAGGGGAGCTGTTTTTT.

With respect to this clonotype: A read error may account for a junction end that differs from germline. V and J are TRBV6-1 and TRBJ2-2, with TRBD2 matching 10 bases. The CDR3 runs to 15 residues. Germline V gives CDR1 MNHNS, CDR2 SASEGT. In DNA form, the CDR3 reads TGTGCCAGCAGTATCTCTAGCGGGGGTGGCGGGGAACTGTTTTTT. Translated, it gives CASSISSGGGGELFF.

The chain is built from TRBV11-3 and TRBJ1-1; no clear D. Between the trimmed V and J ends, which lost 2 bases and 0 bases, there was a span of 13 bases. The CDR3 loop spans 16 amino acids. CDR1 is SGHNT, CDR2 YENEEA, per germline. CDR3: CASSLFSIRMNTEAFF. The DNA for the CDR3 is TGTGCCAGCAGCTTATTCAGCATCAGGATGAACACTGAAGCTTTCTTT.

V is TRBV29-1 and J is TRBJ2-5, with 7 bases fitting TRBD2. CDR3 length: 13 amino acids. The germline CDR1 and CDR2 sequences are SQVTM and ANQGSEA. The trim removed 4 bases at V and 5 bases at J, leaving 7 bases unmatched. The CDR3 DNA reads TGCAGCGTTGGGGAGGGAATGGGGGAGACCCAGTACTTC. Its protein product is CSVGEGMGETQYF.

Concerning this clonotype itself: A junction boundary mismatches the germline segment, possibly from a read error. The rearrangement uses TRBV4-3 and TRBJ2-1, with D perhaps TRBD1 (6 bases). The CDR3 is 16 amino acids. Germline lookup yields CDR1 LGHNA and CDR2 YSLEER. This CDR3 is CASSPAGTRIYSEQFF. For the CDR3, the DNA is TGCGCCAGCAGCCCCGCAGGGACACGAATTTACAGTGAGCAGTTCTTC.

The chain uses TRBV7-9 and TRBJ2-2; possible D gene TRBD2, 6 bases. From germline, CDR1 is SEHNR and CDR2 FQNEAQ (reference sequence). The length of the CDR3 is 16 residues. Trimming shortened V by 4 bases and J by 16 bases, and 28 bases separated the two germline ends. CDR3 sequence: CASSSPAGGNTGKPFF. The CDR3 DNA sequence: TGTGCCAGCAGCTCCCCGGCGGGCGGGAACACCGGGAAGCCGTTTTTT.

With respect to this clonotype: Germline and junction disagree at one end, which may indicate a read error. V and J are TRBV12-3 or TRBV12-4 and TRBJ2-5; D may correspond to TRBD1 or TRBD2 (5 bases each). This CDR3 has 15 amino acids. In nucleotides, the CDR3 is TGTGCCAGTAGTTTAAGGTCCGGTAGCAGGGAGACCCGGTACTTC. Amino acids: CASSLRSGSRETRYF.

As for this clonotype: This may be a read error, as it is one base from a much larger clone. The rearrangement uses TRBV20-1 and TRBJ1-6; D unclear. The CDR3 length is 13 residues. Looked up from germline, CDR1 is DFQATT and CDR2 is SNEGSKA (reference sequence). The CDR3 loop reads CSATGDLNSPFHF. The CDR3 nucleotides are TGCAGTGCCACCGGGGATCTTAATTCACCCTTCCACTTT.

In regard to this clonotype: The CDR3 does not end in the conserved phenylalanine or tryptophan, so this is likely a read error. The rearrangement uses TRBV11-2 and TRBJ1-5; tentatively, D is TRBD1 (6 bases). Germline V gene lookup returns CDR1 SGHAT and CDR2 FQNNGV. CDR3 size: 14 residues. The CDR3: CASSLTGGNQPQHI. CDR3 nucleotide sequence: TGTGCTAGTAGTTTGACAGGCGGCAATCAGCCCCAGCATATT.

This clonotype was seen once. The chain combines TRBV20-1 with TRBJ2-1; TRBD2 agrees at 15 bases. The germline gives CDR1 DFQATT, CDR2 SNEGSKA (reference sequence). The CDR3 is 13 amino acids. J was trimmed by 16 bases and V by 8 bases; bases with no gene match: 12. The CDR3 nucleotides are TGCAGTATTTGGACTAGCGGGAGGGCCGGGCAATTCTTC. Translation gives CSIWTSGRAGQFF.

About this clonotype itself: A much larger clone differs from this one at a single base, so this may be a read error. The genes are TRBV30 and TRBJ2-3; maybe TRBD2 (5 bases). Germline lookup yields CDR1 GTSNPN and CDR2 SVGIG (reference sequence). V gave up 0 bases and J gave up 2 bases, with 12 bases separating them. This CDR3 spans 15 amino acids. The CDR3 bases are TGTGCCTGGAGTGTTGTGGGAGCGAACACAGATACGCAGTATTTT. Its translation: CAWSVVGANTDTQYF.

In this sample, this clonotype turned up many times. The V call is TRBV11-2, the J call TRBJ2-5; D gene unclear. The germline CDR1 and CDR2 sequences are SGHAT and FQNNGV. V shed 2 bases and J shed 4 bases, with 11 bases lying between them. The CDR3 has 14 residues. CDR3 amino acids: CASSLYTSGETQYF. For the CDR3, the DNA is TGTGCCAGCAGCTTATATACCTCGGGAGAGACCCAGTACTTC.

A word on this clonotype: One end of the junction does not line up with germline, which may come from a read error. This chain joins TRBV6-2 or TRBV6-3 and TRBJ2-2; 7 positions agree with TRBD2. The CDR3 contains 12 residues. Germline V gene data show CDR1 as MNHEY and CDR2 as SVGEGT. The chain's CDR3 is CASRKRDGKLFF. For the CDR3, the DNA is TGTGCCAGCAGAAAGCGGGACGGGAAGCTATTTTTT.

Details on this clonotype: An end of the junction differs from the germline gene, which may be a read error. The rearrangement links TRBV6-5 to TRBJ2-5; 7 positions match TRBD1. Germline V CDR1 and CDR2: MNHEY, SVGAGI. The CDR3 runs 16 residues. CDR3 residues: CAISYLMTGRLENQYF. CDR3 in DNA: TGTGCCATCAGTTACCTGATGACAGGGCGTCTGGAGAACCAGTACTTC.

This clonotype is deemed medium-sized (0.01 to 0.1%). J is TRBJ2-3 and V is TRBV11-3; TRBD2 might be the D (5 bases). Germline CDR1 and CDR2: SGHNT and YENEEA. V lost 4 bases, J lost 8 bases, and 10 bases lay in between. The CDR3 consists of 12 residues. The CDR3 coding sequence is TGTGCCAGCAGCTCGGACTGGGGTACGCAGTATTTT. This sequence encodes CASSSDWGTQYF. The entire variable domain, with the rest obtained from reference TRBV11-3 and TRBJ2-3, is as follows: EAGVVQSPRYKIIEKKQPVAFWCNPISGHNTLYWYLQNLGQGPELLIRYENEEAVDDSQLPKDRFSAERLKGVDSTLKIQPAELGDSAVYLCASSSDWGTQYFGPGTRLTVL.

Worth noting for this clonotype: Likely a read error: the CDR3 ends without its conserved phenylalanine or tryptophan. This rearrangement joins TRBV20-1 to TRBJ2-1; D is uncertain. CDR3 length: 13 residues. The germline V gene has CDR1 DFQATT and CDR2 SNEGSKA (reference sequence). The DNA for the CDR3 is TGCAGTGCTAGGTACCCCTCCTACAATAAGCAGTTCTCC. Translating gives CSARYPSYNKQFS.

The rearrangement uses TRBV19 and TRBJ2-2; D unclear. The V gene lost 4 bases and the J gene lost 9 bases, with 6 bases spanning the gap. CDR1 and CDR2 (germline): LNHDA, SQIVND (reference sequence). The CDR3 spans 11 residues. This CDR3 is CASSSSRELFF. The DNA of the CDR3 is TGTGCCAGTAGTAGCTCGCGGGAGCTGTTTTTT.

To note about this clonotype: Mismatch with germline at one junction end may stem from a read error. V and J are TRBV29-1 and TRBJ2-3; 8 bases match TRBD2. Germline CDR1 is SQVTM and CDR2 is ANQGSEA. The CDR3 is made up of 14 amino acids. The chain's CDR3 is CSVGKAGVTDTQYF. The CDR3 DNA reads TGCAGCGTTGGGAAAGCGGGGGTCACAGATACTCAGTATTTT.

As to this clonotype: One junction end does not reproduce the germline sequence, and a read error may be involved. The gene calls are TRBV6-2 or TRBV6-3 and TRBJ2-7; D gene unclear. The germline gives CDR1 MNHEY, CDR2 SVGEGT. This CDR3 spans 14 amino acids. This chain's CDR3 is CASSYSLGIYEEYF. CDR3 sequence (DNA): TGTGCCAGCAGTTACTCGTTGGGTATCTACGAGGAGTACTTC.

This clonotype has just one count. This clone may be a read error of a much larger clone one base away. The V call is TRBV12-3 or TRBV12-4, the J call TRBJ1-5; D not resolved. The CDR3 has 13 residues. Trimming shortened V by 3 bases and J by 7 bases, and 10 bases separated the two germline ends. The CDR3 here is CASSFCMNQPQHF. The DNA of the CDR3 is TGTGCCAGCAGTTTTTGTATGAACCAGCCCCAGCATTTT.

Concerning this clonotype: The germline gene is not matched at one end of the junction; a read error may be the cause. The V and J genes are TRBV4-2 and TRBJ2-4, with 7 bases lining up with TRBD2. Germline values: CDR1 LGHNA, CDR2 YNFKEQ. This CDR3 comprises 19 residues. The CDR3 nucleotides read TGTGCCAGCAGCCAAGCGCAGGCTAGCGGATCGTTGGCCAAAAACATCCAGTGCTTC. The encoded protein is CASSQAQASGSLAKNIQCF.

The sample holds a few counts of this clonotype. An end of the junction differs from the germline gene, which may be a read error. J is TRBJ2-1 and V is TRBV5-1; 9 bases align to TRBD1. CDR1 SGHRS and CDR2 YFSETQ come from the germline V gene. This CDR3 comprises 16 residues. The CDR3 nucleotides are TGTACCAGCAGAAAACCCGGGACAGGGCTCTACAATGAGCAGTTCTTC. It codes for CTSRKPGTGLYNEQFF.

Points on this clonotype: A single base separates this from a much larger clone, so it may be a read error. The chain carries TRBV13 and TRBJ2-3, with 9 positions matching TRBD2. The length of the CDR3 is 15 residues. Germline V gene data show CDR1 as PRHDT and CDR2 as FYEKMQ (reference sequence). The DNA for the CDR3 is TGTGTCAGCAGAAGTCAGCGGGAGGTTACAGATACGCAGTATTTT. Protein: CVSRSQREVTDTQYF.

Many counts were recorded for this clonotype. This rearrangement joins TRBV6-1 to TRBJ1-5; no clear D. Per the germline V gene, CDR1 is MNHNS and CDR2 is SASEGT. The CDR3 contains 14 residues. V lost 6 bases to trimming and J lost 3 bases, with 12 bases between them. The DNA of the CDR3 is TGTGCCAGCAGATTGGCTGGTTCCAATCAGCCCCAGCATTTT. Translating it yields CASRLAGSNQPQHF.